This T cell receptor beta chain comes out of a study of human versus mouse CDR3 diversity and MHC coevolution. This CDR3 region has 15 residues. V dropped 4 bases and J dropped 2; count of bases not matched to a gene: 3. Germline assignment: CDR1 SGHRS and CDR2 YFSETQ. Measured with immunoSEQ multiplex PCR; TCRdb has only the in-frame clones, and not every one. The table includes 86,000 or so clones, about 94% detected once. Findings and caveats of the study: Clonal inequality was lowest in two of the three human donors.

About this clone itself: No antigen is known for it.

The clonotype comes from a person aged 25 to 75 in good health. The rearrangement links TRBV5-1 to TRBJ2-1; TRBD1 matches 10 bases. The specimen was naive CD4+ T cells from blood. Subset denoted: CD45RO-negative CD62L-positive naive CD4 T cells. CDR3 sequence: CASSAGQGTYNEQFF. The CDR3 DNA reads as TGCGCCAGCAGCGCGGGACAGGGGACCTACAATGAGCAGTTCTTC.